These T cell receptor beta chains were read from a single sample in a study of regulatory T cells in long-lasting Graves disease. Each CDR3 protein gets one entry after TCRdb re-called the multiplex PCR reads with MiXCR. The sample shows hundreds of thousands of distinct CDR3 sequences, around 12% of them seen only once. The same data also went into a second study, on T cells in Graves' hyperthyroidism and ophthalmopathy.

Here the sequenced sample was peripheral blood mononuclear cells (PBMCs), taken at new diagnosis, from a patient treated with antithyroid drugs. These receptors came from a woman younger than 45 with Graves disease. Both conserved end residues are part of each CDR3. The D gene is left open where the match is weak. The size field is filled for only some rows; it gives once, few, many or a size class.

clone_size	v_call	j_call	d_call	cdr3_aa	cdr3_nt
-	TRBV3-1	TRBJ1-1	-	CVSSRHQAAGQNTEAFF	TGTGTCAGCAGCCGACACCAGGCAGCCGGTCAGAACACTGAAGCTTTCTTT
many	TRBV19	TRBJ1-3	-	CASSIGGNSGNTIYF	TGTGCCAGTAGTATCGGTGGGAACTCTGGAAACACCATATATTTT
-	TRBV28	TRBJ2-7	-	CTSSLRRLPLAEQYF	TGTACCAGCAGTTTACGGCGGCTGCCCCTCGCGGAGCAGTACTTC
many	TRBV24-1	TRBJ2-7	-	CATSANGGPYEQYF	TGTGCCACCTCCGCCAACGGAGGCCCCTACGAGCAGTACTTC
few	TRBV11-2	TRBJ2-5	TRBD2	CASSQDASGVTTTQYF	TGCGCCAGCAGCCAAGATGCTAGCGGGGTCACCACGACCCAGTACTTC
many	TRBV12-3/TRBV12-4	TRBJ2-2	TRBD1	CASRGQLANTGELFF	TGTGCCAGCAGGGGACAGCTAGCGAACACCGGGGAGCTGTTTTTT
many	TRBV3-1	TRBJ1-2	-	CASSRRGTLGDGYTF	TGTGCCAGCAGTCGCCGGGGGACACTTGGGGATGGCTACACCTTC
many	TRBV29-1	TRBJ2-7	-	CSVEAGTYEQYF	TGCAGCGTTGAAGCAGGGACCTACGAGCAGTACTTC
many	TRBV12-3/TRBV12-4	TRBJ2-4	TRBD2	CASSPQTKTSGPSKNIQYF	TGTGCCAGCAGTCCCCAGACTAAGACTAGCGGGCCCTCCAAAAACATTCAGTACTTC
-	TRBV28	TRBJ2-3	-	CASTQGGRGTDTQYF	TGTGCCAGCACCCAGGGCGGACGGGGCACAGATACGCAGTATTTT